These 10 T cell receptor beta chains originate from one sample sequenced in a study of T-cell reconstitution after alpha-beta-depleted transplantation in children. Unique molecular identifiers were incorporated when the TCRbeta library was constructed. TCRdb reanalysed the PCR reads using MiXCR and keeps one entry per CDR3 protein. The sample includes about 610,000 distinct CDR3 sequences, 10% to 13% of them seen just once. The starting material was PBMCs from the stem cell graft donor, obtained from the stem cell graft. Receptors were obtained from a human donor who donated a stem cell graft to a child with acute myeloid leukemia.

The J gene is TRBJ2-1, the V gene TRBV3-1; no reliable D call. Per germline, CDR1 LGHDT and CDR2 YNNKEL (reference sequence). This CDR3 spans 15 amino acids. V lost 3 bases and J 7 bases, leaving 16 bases between the germline ends. DNA of the CDR3: TGTGCCAGCAGCCAGATGCAGGACGGGTGGAATGAGCAGTTCTTC. This gives the protein CASSQMQDGWNEQFF.

The genes are TRBV12-3 or TRBV12-4 and TRBJ2-1; tentatively, D is TRBD2 (6 bases). The CDR3 is made up of 18 amino acids. Deletions cut 11 bases from V and 0 bases from J, with 26 bases between. For the CDR3, the DNA is TGTGCCTTCTGTTTAGCGTGGGCAGGGCGGGACTCCTACAATGAGCAGTTCTTC. Its protein product is CAFCLAWAGRDSYNEQFF.

The chain recombines TRBV20-1 with TRBJ2-3, with D possibly matching TRBD2 (6 bases). The CDR3 has 15 amino acids. CDR1 is DFQATT and CDR2 is SNEGSKA in the germline V gene (reference sequence). The V end was cut by 3 bases, the J end by 3 bases, with 16 bases between. The CDR3 protein is CSARPGGGVTDTQYF. The CDR3 DNA is TGCAGTGCTAGGCCCGGGGGAGGCGTTACAGATACGCAGTATTTT.

This clonotype came up a few times. The chain joins TRBV6-1 to TRBJ1-6, with D uncertain. The V end lost 2 bases, the J end lost 7 bases, and 12 bases lay between the germline ends. This CDR3 has 15 residues. CDR1 is MNHNS and CDR2 is SASEGT in the germline V gene. In nucleotides, the CDR3 is TGTGCCAGCAGTGAAACGGGAGTGTCCAATTCACCCCTCCACTTT. Residues: CASSETGVSNSPLHF.

This clonotype was picked up a small number of times. The chain links TRBV27 to TRBJ2-1, with 12 bases fitting TRBD2. There are 17 residues in the CDR3. Trimming removed 3 bases from V and 5 bases from J; junction bases left unmatched: 8. CDR1 is MNHEY and CDR2 is SMNVEV in the germline V gene (reference sequence). The CDR3 coding sequence is TGTGCCAGCAGTTTGGTGCGACTAGCGGGAGTGCACAATGAGCAGTTCTTC. Translating gives CASSLVRLAGVHNEQFF.

The chain uses TRBV9 and TRBJ2-2; D is perhaps TRBD2 (6 bases). The V and J ends lost 4 bases and 0 bases respectively, with 13 bases between them. The CDR3 has 16 residues. Germline CDR1 is SGDLS and CDR2 is YYNGEE. The CDR3 DNA follows: TGTGCCAGCAGCCCCCGGGACTTCTCGAACACCGGGGAGCTGTTTTTT. As protein: CASSPRDFSNTGELFF.

In its sample, this clonotype was seen a few times. The rearrangement joins TRBV20-1 to TRBJ2-7; possibly TRBD2 for D (5 bases). CDR1 DFQATT and CDR2 SNEGSKA come from the germline V gene (reference sequence). Trimming took 1 base from V and 3 from J, leaving 13 bases between them. The CDR3 runs 14 residues. The CDR3 sequence: CSARGPDWLYEQYF. The CDR3 DNA reads TGCAGTGCTAGAGGCCCGGACTGGCTCTACGAGCAGTACTTC.

This clonotype was counted a few times. CDR3 coding DNA: TGTGCCAGCAGTCCCCGACGTAGCGGGAGAGGTTACGAGCAGTACTTC. As protein: CASSPRRSGRGYEQYF. V and J are TRBV7-9 and TRBJ2-7, with TRBD2 matching over 9 bases. The CDR3 has 16 residues. Germline V gene sequence: CDR1 SEHNR, CDR2 FQNEAQ (reference sequence). Germline trimming cut 6 bases from V and 4 bases from J; bases unmatched to any gene: 13.

There are a few counts of this clonotype. The J gene is TRBJ2-5, the V gene TRBV2; D may be TRBD1 or TRBD2 (5 bases each). The CDR3 covers 15 residues. CDR1 is SNHLY, CDR2 FYNNEI, per germline. V was cut by 4 bases and J by 5 bases, with 17 bases left in between. The CDR3 protein is CASSVTFGGSETQYF. CDR3 coding DNA: TGTGCCAGCAGTGTAACGTTTGGGGGATCGGAGACCCAGTACTTC.

The J gene is TRBJ2-7, the V gene TRBV5-1; 8 nucleotides agree with TRBD1. J gave up 0 bases and V 5 bases, and 7 bases lay outside the gene matches. The CDR3 is made up of 15 amino acids. CDR1 and CDR2 (germline): SGHRS, YFSETQ. CDR3 coding DNA: TGCGCCAGCAGTACTACAGGGGGTTTCTCCTACGAGCAGTACTTC. Translating it yields CASSTTGGFSYEQYF.